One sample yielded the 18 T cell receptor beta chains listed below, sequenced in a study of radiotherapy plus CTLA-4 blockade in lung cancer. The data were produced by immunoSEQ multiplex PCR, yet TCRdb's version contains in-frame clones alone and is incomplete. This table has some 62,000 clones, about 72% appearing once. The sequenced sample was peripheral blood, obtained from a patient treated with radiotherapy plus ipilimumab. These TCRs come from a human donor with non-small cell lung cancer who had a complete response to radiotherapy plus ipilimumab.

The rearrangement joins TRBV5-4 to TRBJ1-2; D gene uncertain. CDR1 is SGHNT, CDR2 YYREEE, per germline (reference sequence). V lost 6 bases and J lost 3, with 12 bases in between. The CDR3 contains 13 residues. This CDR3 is CASNHGNDYGYTF. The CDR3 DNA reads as TGTGCCAGCAATCACGGGAACGACTATGGCTACACCTTC.

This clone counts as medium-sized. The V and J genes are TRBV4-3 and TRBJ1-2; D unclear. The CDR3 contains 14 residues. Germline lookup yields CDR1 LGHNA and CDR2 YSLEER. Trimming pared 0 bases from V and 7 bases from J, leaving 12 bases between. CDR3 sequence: CASSQDLPAGGYTF. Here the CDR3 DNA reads TGCGCCAGCAGCCAAGATCTGCCGGCTGGTGGCTACACCTTC.

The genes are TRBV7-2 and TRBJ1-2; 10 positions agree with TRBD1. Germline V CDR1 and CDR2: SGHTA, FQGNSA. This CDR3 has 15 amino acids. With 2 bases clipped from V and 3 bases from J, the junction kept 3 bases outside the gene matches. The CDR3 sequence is CASSLIGQGDYGYTF. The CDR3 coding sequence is TGTGCCAGCAGCTTAATCGGACAGGGGGACTATGGCTACACCTTC.

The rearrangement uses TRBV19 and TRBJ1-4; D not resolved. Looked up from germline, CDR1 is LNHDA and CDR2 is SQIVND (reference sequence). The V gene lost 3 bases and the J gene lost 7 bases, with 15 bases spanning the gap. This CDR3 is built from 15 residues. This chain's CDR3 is CASSIPGLGREKLFF. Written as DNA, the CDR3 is TGTGCCAGTAGTATCCCGGGTCTTGGTCGTGAAAAACTGTTTTTT.

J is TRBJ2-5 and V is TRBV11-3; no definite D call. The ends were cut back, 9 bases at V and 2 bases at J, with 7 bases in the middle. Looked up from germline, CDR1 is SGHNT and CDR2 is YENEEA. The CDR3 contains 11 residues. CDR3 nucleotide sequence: TGTGCCAGTCTAGAACAAGAGACCCAGTACTTC. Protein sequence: CASLEQETQYF. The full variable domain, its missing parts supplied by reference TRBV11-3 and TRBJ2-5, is EAGVVQSPRYKIIEKKQPVAFWCNPISGHNTLYWYLQNLGQGPELLIRYENEEAVDDSQLPKDRFSAERLKGVDSTLKIQPAELGDSAVYLCASLEQETQYFGPGTRLLVL.

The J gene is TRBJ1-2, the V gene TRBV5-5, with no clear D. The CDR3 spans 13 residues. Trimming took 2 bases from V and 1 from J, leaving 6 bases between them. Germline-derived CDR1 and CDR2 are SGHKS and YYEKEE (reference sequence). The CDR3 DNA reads TGTGCCAGCAGCTTAGGAAATAACTATGGCTACACCTTC. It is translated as CASSLGNNYGYTF.

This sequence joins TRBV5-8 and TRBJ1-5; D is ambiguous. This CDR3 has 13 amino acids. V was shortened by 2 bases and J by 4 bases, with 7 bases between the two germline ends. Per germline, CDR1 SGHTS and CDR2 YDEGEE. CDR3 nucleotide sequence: TGTGCCAGCAGCTTTGGATCGAATCAGCCCCAGCATTTT. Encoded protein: CASSFGSNQPQHF.

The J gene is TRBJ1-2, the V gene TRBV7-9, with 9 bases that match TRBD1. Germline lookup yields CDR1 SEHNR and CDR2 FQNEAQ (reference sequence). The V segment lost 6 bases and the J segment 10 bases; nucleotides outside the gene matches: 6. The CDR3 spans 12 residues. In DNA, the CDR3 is TGTGCCAGCAGTACAGGGGGCGGCATCTACACCTTC. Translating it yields CASSTGGGIYTF.

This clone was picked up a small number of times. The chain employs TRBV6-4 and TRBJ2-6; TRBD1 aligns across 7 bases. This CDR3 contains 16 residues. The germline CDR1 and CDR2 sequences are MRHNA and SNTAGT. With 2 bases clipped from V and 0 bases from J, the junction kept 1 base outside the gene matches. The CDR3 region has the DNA TGTGCCAGCAGTGACACAGGGGCCTCTGGGGCCAACGTCCTGACTTTC. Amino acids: CASSDTGASGANVLTF.

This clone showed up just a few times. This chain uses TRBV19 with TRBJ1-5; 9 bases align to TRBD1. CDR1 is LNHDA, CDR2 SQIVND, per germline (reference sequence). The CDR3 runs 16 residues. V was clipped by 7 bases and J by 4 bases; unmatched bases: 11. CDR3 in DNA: TGTGCCAGTACCTCTTTGACAGGGGGAAGGAATCAGCCCCAGCATTTT. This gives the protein CASTSLTGGRNQPQHF.

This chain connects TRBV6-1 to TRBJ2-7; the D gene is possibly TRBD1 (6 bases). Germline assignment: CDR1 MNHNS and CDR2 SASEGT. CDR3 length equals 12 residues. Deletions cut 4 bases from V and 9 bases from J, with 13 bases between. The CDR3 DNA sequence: TGTGCCAGCAGTGTGACAGGAGTGGGGCAGTACGTC. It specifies CASSVTGVGQYV.

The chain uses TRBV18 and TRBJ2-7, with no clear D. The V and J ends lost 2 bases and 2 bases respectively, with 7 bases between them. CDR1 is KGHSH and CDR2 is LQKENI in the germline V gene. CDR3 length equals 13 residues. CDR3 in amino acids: CASSPEQTYEQYF. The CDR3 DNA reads TGTGCCAGCTCACCAGAGCAGACCTACGAGCAGTACTTC.

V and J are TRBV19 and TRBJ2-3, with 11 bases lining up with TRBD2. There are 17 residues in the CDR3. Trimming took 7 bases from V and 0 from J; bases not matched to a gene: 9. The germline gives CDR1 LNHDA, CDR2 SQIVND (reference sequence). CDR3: CASNPLAGGISTDTQYF. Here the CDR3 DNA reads TGTGCCAGTAACCCGTTAGCGGGAGGGATAAGCACAGATACGCAGTATTTT.

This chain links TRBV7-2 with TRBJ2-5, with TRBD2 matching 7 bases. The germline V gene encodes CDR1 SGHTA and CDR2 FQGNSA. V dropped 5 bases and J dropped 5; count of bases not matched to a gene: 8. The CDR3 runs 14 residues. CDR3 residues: CASSDRGERETQYF. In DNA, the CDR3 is TGTGCCAGCAGCGATCGGGGGGAGCGGGAGACCCAGTACTTC.

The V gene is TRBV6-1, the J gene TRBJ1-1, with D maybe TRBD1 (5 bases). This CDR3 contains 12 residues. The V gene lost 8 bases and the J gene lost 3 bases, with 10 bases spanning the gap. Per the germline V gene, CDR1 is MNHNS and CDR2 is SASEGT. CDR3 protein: CASAWGYTEAFF. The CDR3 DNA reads TGTGCCAGCGCATGGGGGTACACTGAAGCTTTCTTT.

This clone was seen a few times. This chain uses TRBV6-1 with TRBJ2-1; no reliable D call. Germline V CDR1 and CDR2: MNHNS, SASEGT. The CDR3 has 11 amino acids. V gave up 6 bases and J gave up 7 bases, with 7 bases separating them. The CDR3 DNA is TGTGCCAGCAGGGGTCCAAATGAGCAGTTCTTC. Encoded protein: CASRGPNEQFF.

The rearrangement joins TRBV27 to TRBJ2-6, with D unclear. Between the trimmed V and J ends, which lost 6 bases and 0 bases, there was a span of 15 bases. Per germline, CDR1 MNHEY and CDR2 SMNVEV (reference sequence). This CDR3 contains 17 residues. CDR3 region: CASSRLGQISGANVLTF. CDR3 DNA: TGTGCCAGCAGCCGACTCGGGCAGATCTCTGGGGCCAACGTCCTGACTTTC.

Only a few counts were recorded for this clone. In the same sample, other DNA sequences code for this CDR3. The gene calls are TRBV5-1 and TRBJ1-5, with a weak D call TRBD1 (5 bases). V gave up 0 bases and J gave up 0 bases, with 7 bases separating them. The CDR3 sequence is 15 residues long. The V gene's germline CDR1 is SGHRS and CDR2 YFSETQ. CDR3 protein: CASSLGGSSNQPQHF. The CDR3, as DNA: TGCGCCAGCAGCTTGGGGGGGTCTAGCAATCAGCCCCAGCATTTT.